This entry lists 27 T cell receptor beta chains sequenced from one sample in a study of T cells in Graves' hyperthyroidism and ophthalmopathy. RNA transcripts served as the template for amplifying TCR beta CDR3 regions. HTBI primers were employed in a first-round RT-PCR of the TCR CDR3. In TCRdb, the multiplex PCR reads were re-called with MiXCR into one record per CDR3 protein. The profile shows 300,000 to 400,000 distinct CDR3 sequences, approximately 13% of them singletons. The specimen sequenced was blood. The receptor set was obtained from a woman between 18 and 29 years old with Graves' hyperthyroidism.

In this sample, this clonotype turned up a few times. The rearrangement joins TRBV12-3 or TRBV12-4 to TRBJ2-3, with D possibly matching TRBD2 (6 bases). The CDR3 totals 13 residues. V was trimmed by 7 bases and J by 7 bases, leaving 15 bases between them. CDR3 region: CASTLAGTHTQYF. The DNA of the CDR3 is TGTGCCAGCACCCTAGCCGGGACTCATACGCAGTATTTT.

This clonotype was seen many times. The rearrangement links TRBV7-9 to TRBJ2-3; D perhaps matches TRBD1 (5 bases). V was shortened by 2 bases and J by 3 bases, with 12 bases between the two germline ends. Germline-derived CDR1 and CDR2 are SEHNR and FQNEAQ (reference sequence). This CDR3 has 15 residues. CDR3: CASSLRGDRTDTQYF. As DNA, the CDR3 is TGTGCCAGCAGCTTACGTGGCGACAGAACAGATACGCAGTATTTT.

This clonotype was counted many times. The chain couples TRBV11-2 to TRBJ2-2, with D unclear. Per the germline V gene, CDR1 is SGHAT and CDR2 is FQNNGV. The CDR3 runs 16 residues. Trimming removed 5 bases from V and 1 base from J, with 14 bases in between. The CDR3 region is CASSPQRNLNTGELFF. Written as DNA, the CDR3 is TGTGCCAGCAGCCCCCAACGGAATCTGAACACCGGGGAGCTGTTTTTT.

This clonotype was seen many times. The chain links TRBV27 to TRBJ2-5; D gene unclear. The CDR3 runs to 11 residues. Trimming pared 9 bases from V and 5 bases from J, leaving 10 bases between. CDR1 and CDR2 (germline): MNHEY, SMNVEV (reference sequence). CDR3 loop: CASSMGETQYF. The CDR3 nucleotides are TGTGCCAGTTCGATGGGGGAGACCCAGTACTTC.

This clonotype was counted only a few times. The J gene is TRBJ2-2, the V gene TRBV2; 9 bases are shared with TRBD1. V dropped 10 bases and J dropped 5; count of bases not matched to a gene: 14. Germline loops: CDR1 SNHLY, CDR2 FYNNEI. The CDR3 spans 16 residues. CDR3 loop: CAIQSPGQGFTGELFF. CDR3 DNA: TGTGCCATCCAATCACCGGGACAGGGATTTACCGGGGAGCTGTTTTTT.

This clonotype was seen ten or more times. The gene calls are TRBV28 and TRBJ1-5, with D unclear. The V and J ends lost 5 bases and 2 bases respectively, with 10 bases between them. Germline V lookup: CDR1 MDHEN, CDR2 SYDVKM. This CDR3 comprises 14 residues. In nucleotides, the CDR3 is TGTGCCAGCAGTAAGGTAGATGGCAATCAGCCCCAGCATTTT. Encoded protein: CASSKVDGNQPQHF. Complete variable domain (other parts from reference TRBV28 and TRBJ1-5): DVKVTQSSRYLVKRTGEKVFLECVQDMDHENMFWYRQDPGLGLRLIYFSYDVKMKEKGDIPEGYSVSREKKERFSLILESASTNQTSMYLCASSKVDGNQPQHFGDGTRLSIL.

This clonotype was observed at least ten times. CDR3 sequence (DNA): TGCGCCAGCAGGGGACAAGATGAGCAGTTCTTC. Its protein product is CASRGQDEQFF. The J gene is TRBJ2-1, the V gene TRBV5-1; possible D gene TRBD1, 6 bases. With 5 bases removed from V and 8 bases from J, the gap between germline ends came to 8 bases. From germline, CDR1 is SGHRS and CDR2 YFSETQ. The CDR3 length is 11 residues.

In DNA, the CDR3 is TGTGCCTGGAGTGTACGGAGGATAGCGGGAGTACCCCCCTACGAGCAGTACTTC. This sequence encodes CAWSVRRIAGVPPYEQYF. This chain joins TRBV30 and TRBJ2-7; 9 nucleotides agree with TRBD2. Trimming removed 0 bases from V and 2 bases from J; junction bases left unmatched: 14. The CDR3 totals 18 residues. Germline CDR1 GTSNPN, CDR2 SVGIG (reference sequence).

This clonotype showed up many times. The J gene is TRBJ2-3, the V gene TRBV5-6; D gene uncertain. Trimming cost V 4 bases and J 0 bases, with 9 bases left between them. The germline CDR1 and CDR2 sequences are SGHDT and YYEEEE. This CDR3 is 14 amino acids long. The CDR3 spells CASSHPTSTDTQYF. The CDR3 DNA reads as TGTGCCAGCAGCCATCCGACTAGCACAGATACGCAGTATTTT.

This clonotype has ten or more counts. This chain links TRBV24-1 with TRBJ1-1; D is unresolved. The CDR3 length is 13 residues. Between the trimmed V and J ends, which lost 1 base and 5 bases, there was a span of 7 bases. CDR1 and CDR2 (germline): KGHDR, SFDVKD. This CDR3 reads CATSDLDGTEAFF. CDR3 coding DNA: TGTGCCACCAGTGATTTAGATGGGACTGAAGCTTTCTTT.

Ten or more counts support this clonotype. The CDR3 DNA sequence: TGTGCCAGCAGCCAATCTGGGGGCGGAAAACTGTTTTTT. Translation: CASSQSGGGKLFF. The chain recombines TRBV3-1 with TRBJ1-4; the D gene is possibly TRBD1 (6 bases). The V end lost 2 bases, the J end lost 10 bases, and 11 bases lay between the germline ends. The CDR3 has 13 residues. Germline loops: CDR1 LGHDT, CDR2 YNNKEL (reference sequence).

This clonotype appeared many times. V and J are TRBV2 and TRBJ2-5; D may be TRBD2 (5 bases). Germline V gene lookup returns CDR1 SNHLY and CDR2 FYNNEI. Trimming removed 5 bases from V and 5 bases from J, with 12 bases in between. CDR3 length equals 13 residues. In nucleotides, the CDR3 is TGTGCCAGCAGTCCGGACCGCGGGGAGACCCAGTACTTC. Protein: CASSPDRGETQYF.

This clonotype was recorded many times. The chain combines TRBV5-1 with TRBJ1-2; D gene uncertain. The germline V and J ends were trimmed by 2 bases and 7 bases, with 15 bases remaining between them. Germline V CDR1 and CDR2: SGHRS, YFSETQ. This CDR3 contains 14 residues. The CDR3 reads CASSFEGRGGGYTF. CDR3 coding DNA: TGCGCCAGCAGCTTCGAGGGCCGGGGAGGTGGCTACACCTTC.

This clonotype was picked up many times. The CDR3 region is CASSTGQGTHEQYF. Written as DNA, the CDR3 is TGCGCCAGCAGCACGGGACAGGGTACCCACGAGCAGTACTTC. The chain employs TRBV5-1 and TRBJ2-7, with 9 bases lining up with TRBD1. Trimming cost V 4 bases and J 5 bases; bases outside gene matches: 7. The germline CDR1 and CDR2 sequences are SGHRS and YFSETQ. This CDR3 comprises 14 residues.

V usage is TRBV4-1 and J usage is TRBJ1-2; TRBD1 might be the D (5 bases). CDR3 length: 13 amino acids. V gave up 4 bases and J gave up 4 bases, with 10 bases separating them. The germline V gene has CDR1 MGHRA and CDR2 YSYEKL. The CDR3 is CASSPDRLYGYTF. As DNA, the CDR3 is TGCGCCAGCAGCCCCGACAGACTCTATGGCTACACCTTC.

There are many counts of this clonotype. The DNA for the CDR3 is TGCGCCAGCAGCTTGGGGGACTTGGCTTTCTCTGATGGCTACACCTTC. It encodes CASSLGDLAFSDGYTF. J is TRBJ1-2 and V is TRBV5-1; D is perhaps TRBD1 (5 bases). The CDR3 is 16 residues long. The V end was cut by 0 bases, the J end by 6 bases, with 18 bases between. Germline values: CDR1 SGHRS, CDR2 YFSETQ.

This clonotype was seen at least ten times. This chain links TRBV6-2 or TRBV6-3 with TRBJ1-1; perhaps TRBD1 as D (5 bases). V was shortened by 5 bases and J by 3 bases, with 19 bases between the two germline ends. CDR1 and CDR2 from the germline V gene are MNHEY and SVGEGT. The CDR3 has 16 residues. Here the CDR3 reads CASSPTRGRGDTEAFF. The CDR3 nucleotides are TGTGCCAGCAGTCCAACTCGGGGCAGAGGGGACACTGAAGCTTTCTTT.

This clonotype was counted ten times or more. The chain has TRBV6-2 or TRBV6-3 and TRBJ1-5; TRBD1 aligns across 7 bases. CDR3 length: 14 residues. Germline-derived CDR1 and CDR2 are MNHEY and SVGEGT. Losses at the gene ends were 2 bases for V and 9 bases for J; bases not matched to a gene: 7. The CDR3 coding sequence is TGTGCCAGCAGTTACGGGACAGATTCGGGGCCCCAGCATTTT. The encoded protein is CASSYGTDSGPQHF.

The table lists this clonotype with many counts. The gene calls are TRBV20-1 and TRBJ2-7; D is ambiguous. V was trimmed by 4 bases and J by 0 bases, leaving 10 bases between them. Germline V CDR1 and CDR2: DFQATT, SNEGSKA (reference sequence). This CDR3 contains 13 residues. The CDR3 protein is CSATDPSSYEQYF. DNA for the CDR3: TGCAGTGCTACCGATCCAAGCTCCTACGAGCAGTACTTC.

The J gene is TRBJ2-2, the V gene TRBV6-2 or TRBV6-3, with D unresolved. Germline assignment: CDR1 MNHEY and CDR2 SVGEGT. The CDR3 sequence is 17 residues long. Between the trimmed V and J ends, which lost 0 bases and 1 base, there was a span of 12 bases. The CDR3 nucleotides read TGTGCCAGCAGTTACTCAATGAAGGCCGTGAACACCGGGGAGCTGTTTTTT. Protein: CASSYSMKAVNTGELFF.

This clonotype occurred a few times. CDR3 protein: CASSQAGGHHAEQYF. The DNA for the CDR3 is TGTGCCAGCAGCCAAGCTGGGGGGCATCATGCGGAGCAGTACTTC. The chain recombines TRBV3-1 with TRBJ2-7; the D call may be TRBD1 or TRBD2 (6 bases each). V gave up 1 base and J gave up 7 bases, with 17 bases separating them. The CDR3 covers 15 residues. The germline V gene has CDR1 LGHDT and CDR2 YNNKEL (reference sequence).

At least ten counts were recorded for this clonotype. The chain combines TRBV20-1 with TRBJ2-3; D not resolved. CDR3 size: 14 residues. The germline CDR1 and CDR2 sequences are DFQATT and SNEGSKA (reference sequence). Trimming took off 6 bases at V and 0 bases at J, with 13 bases between the two ends. CDR3 region: CSALGPLSTDTQYF. In DNA form, the CDR3 reads TGCAGTGCCTTAGGACCCCTTAGCACAGATACGCAGTATTTT.

This clonotype was seen at least ten times. The chain uses TRBV20-1 and TRBJ1-1; 10 bases map to TRBD1. CDR1 and CDR2 from the germline V gene are DFQATT and SNEGSKA (reference sequence). Germline trimming cut 1 base from V and 5 bases from J; bases unmatched to any gene: 7. CDR3 length: 15 amino acids. In DNA form, the CDR3 reads TGCAGTGCTAGAGGGCAGGGACAGGGGAAGACTGAAGCTTTCTTT. It translates to CSARGQGQGKTEAFF.

The table lists this clonotype with many counts. The rearrangement links TRBV28 to TRBJ1-2, with D possibly TRBD1 on 6 matching bases. The CDR3 is 15 amino acids. V was trimmed by 1 base and J by 6 bases, leaving 15 bases between them. CDR1 is MDHEN, CDR2 SYDVKM, per germline. The CDR3 is CASSLYRVPIDGYTF. Here the CDR3 DNA reads TGTGCCAGCAGTTTATACAGGGTCCCGATCGATGGCTACACCTTC.

This clonotype was recorded many times. The rearrangement joins TRBV6-2 or TRBV6-3 to TRBJ2-5; TRBD2 might be the D (6 bases). Trimming took off 3 bases at V and 5 bases at J, with 16 bases between the two ends. This CDR3 is 15 amino acids long. Germline CDR1 reads MNHEY; CDR2 reads SVGEGT. The CDR3 DNA is TGTGCCAGCAGTTATCTCCGGGGGTATGGGGAGACCCAGTACTTC. Translating it yields CASSYLRGYGETQYF.

Many counts were recorded for this clonotype. The chain joins TRBV10-1 to TRBJ2-3, with D uncertain. The CDR3 contains 12 residues. Per the germline V gene, CDR1 is WNHNN and CDR2 is SYGVQD (reference sequence). The V end lost 2 bases, the J end lost 2 bases, and 2 bases lay between the germline ends. This CDR3 is CASSENTDTQYF. The CDR3 region has the DNA TGCGCCAGCAGTGAGAACACAGATACGCAGTATTTT.

The sample holds a few counts of this clonotype. V is TRBV6-1 and J is TRBJ1-2, with D possibly TRBD1 on 5 matching bases. The germline CDR1 and CDR2 sequences are MNHNS and SASEGT. Trimming removed 4 bases from V and 0 bases from J, with 12 bases in between. CDR3 length equals 15 residues. The CDR3 DNA is TGTGCCAGCAGTGGACAGTTCTCCACTAACTATGGCTACACCTTC. Translated: CASSGQFSTNYGYTF.